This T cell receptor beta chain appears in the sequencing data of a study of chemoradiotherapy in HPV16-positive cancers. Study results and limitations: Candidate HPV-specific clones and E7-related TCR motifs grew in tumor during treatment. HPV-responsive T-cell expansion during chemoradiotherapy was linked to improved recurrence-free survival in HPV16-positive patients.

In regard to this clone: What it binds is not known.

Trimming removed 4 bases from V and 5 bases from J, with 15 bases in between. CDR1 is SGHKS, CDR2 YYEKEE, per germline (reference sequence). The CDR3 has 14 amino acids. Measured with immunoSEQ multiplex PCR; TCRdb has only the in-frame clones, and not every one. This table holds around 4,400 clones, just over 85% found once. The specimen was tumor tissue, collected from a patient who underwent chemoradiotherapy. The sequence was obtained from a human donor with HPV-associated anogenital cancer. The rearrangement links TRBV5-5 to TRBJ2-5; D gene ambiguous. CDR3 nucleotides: TGTGCCAGCAGCCCGCCGCCCCTGCGGGAGACCCAGTACTTC. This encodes CASSPPPLRETQYF.